This T cell receptor (beta chain) was found in a study of T cell clusters in autoimmune cytopenias. TRB amplification used 250 ng of peripheral blood genomic DNA. Multiplex touch-down PCR amplified TRB using TRB-A and TRB-B pools in one tube. TCRdb reprocessed the multiplex PCR reads and stores each CDR3 protein as one record, lacking DNA. Its clone listing holds some 7,000 distinct CDR3 sequences. Points from the study as a whole: The T cell clusters were defined only in silico, without experimental functional validation.

About this clonotype itself: Its antigen is as yet unknown.

The CDR3 runs to 16 residues. Germline V gene lookup returns CDR1 PRHDT and CDR2 FYEKMQ (reference sequence). The clonotype was recovered from a human donor with an autoimmune cytopenia or autoimmune hepatitis (not recorded which). This sequence joins TRBV13 and TRBJ1-1; there is no DNA to check the TCRdb D call of TRBD1. The specimen sequenced was peripheral blood. This chain's CDR3 is CASSKAGTTRNTEAFF.